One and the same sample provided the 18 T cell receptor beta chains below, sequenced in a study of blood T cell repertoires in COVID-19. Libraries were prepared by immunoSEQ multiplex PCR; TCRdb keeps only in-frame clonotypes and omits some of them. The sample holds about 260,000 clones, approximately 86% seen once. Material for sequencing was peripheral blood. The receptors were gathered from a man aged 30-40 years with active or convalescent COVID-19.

CDR3 DNA: TGCGCCAGCAGCTTGGGTGTGACAGGGGGCCTTATGAACACTGAAGCTTTCTTT. As protein: CASSLGVTGGLMNTEAFF. The chain couples TRBV5-1 to TRBJ1-1; 10 bases line up with TRBD1. This CDR3 comprises 18 residues. V lost 0 bases, J lost 0 bases, and 8 bases stayed unmatched. The V gene's germline CDR1 is SGHRS and CDR2 YFSETQ.

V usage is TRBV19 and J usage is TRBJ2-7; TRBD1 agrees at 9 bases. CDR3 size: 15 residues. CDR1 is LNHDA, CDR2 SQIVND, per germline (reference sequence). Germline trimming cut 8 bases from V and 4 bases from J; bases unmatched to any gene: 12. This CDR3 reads CASGPTGTGSYEQYF. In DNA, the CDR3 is TGTGCCAGTGGTCCAACCGGGACAGGGTCGTACGAGCAGTACTTC.

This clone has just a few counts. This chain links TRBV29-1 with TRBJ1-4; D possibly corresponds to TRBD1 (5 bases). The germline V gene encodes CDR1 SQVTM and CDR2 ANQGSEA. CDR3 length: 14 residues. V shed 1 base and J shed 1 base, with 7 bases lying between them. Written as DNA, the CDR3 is TGCAGCGTTGAAGTGGGGGGAACTAATGAAAAACTGTTTTTT. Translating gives CSVEVGGTNEKLFF. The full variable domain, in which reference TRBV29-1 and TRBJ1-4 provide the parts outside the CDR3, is SAVISQKPSRDICQRGTSLTIQCQVDSQVTMMFWYRQQPGQSLTLIATANQGSEATYESGFVIDKFPISRPNLTFSTLTVSNMSPEDSSIYLCSVEVGGTNEKLFFGSGTQLSVL.

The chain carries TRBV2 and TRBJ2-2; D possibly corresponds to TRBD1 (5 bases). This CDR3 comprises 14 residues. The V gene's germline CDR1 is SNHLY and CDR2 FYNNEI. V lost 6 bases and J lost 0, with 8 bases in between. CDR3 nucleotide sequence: TGTGCCAGCAGGGAGACAGCGAACACCGGGGAGCTGTTTTTT. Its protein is CASRETANTGELFF.

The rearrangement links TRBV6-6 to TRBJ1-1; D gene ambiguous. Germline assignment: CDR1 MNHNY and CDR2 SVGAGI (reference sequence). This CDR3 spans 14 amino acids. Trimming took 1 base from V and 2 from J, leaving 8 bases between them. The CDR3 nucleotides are TGTGCCAGCAGTTACTTTAGTGGTAACACTGAAGCTTTCTTT. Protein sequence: CASSYFSGNTEAFF.

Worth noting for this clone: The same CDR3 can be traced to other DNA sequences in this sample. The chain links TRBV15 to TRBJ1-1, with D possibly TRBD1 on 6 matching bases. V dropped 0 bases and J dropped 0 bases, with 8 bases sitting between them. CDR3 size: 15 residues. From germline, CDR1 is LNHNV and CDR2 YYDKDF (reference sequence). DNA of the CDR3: TGTGCCACCAGCAGAGACAGGGGCATGAACACTGAAGCTTTCTTT. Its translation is CATSRDRGMNTEAFF.

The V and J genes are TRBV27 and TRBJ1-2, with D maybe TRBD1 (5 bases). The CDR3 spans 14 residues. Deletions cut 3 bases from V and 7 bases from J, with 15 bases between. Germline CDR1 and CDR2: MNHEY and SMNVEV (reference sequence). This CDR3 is CASSFGGVGGGYTF. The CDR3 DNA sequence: TGTGCCAGCAGTTTTGGGGGGGTTGGTGGTGGCTACACCTTC.

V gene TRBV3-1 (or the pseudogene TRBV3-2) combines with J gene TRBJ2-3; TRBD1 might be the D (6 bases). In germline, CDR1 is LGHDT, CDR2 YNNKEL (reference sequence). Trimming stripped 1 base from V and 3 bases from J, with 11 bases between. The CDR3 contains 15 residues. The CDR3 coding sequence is TGTGCCAGCAGCCAAGCTAAGAGGGGGACAGATACGCAGTATTTT. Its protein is CASSQAKRGTDTQYF.

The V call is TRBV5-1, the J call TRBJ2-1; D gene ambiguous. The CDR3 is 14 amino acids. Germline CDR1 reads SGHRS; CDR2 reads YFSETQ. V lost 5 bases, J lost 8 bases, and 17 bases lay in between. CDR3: CASSRLPRSDEQFF. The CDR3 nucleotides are TGCGCCAGCAGTCGACTCCCTCGAAGTGATGAGCAGTTCTTC.

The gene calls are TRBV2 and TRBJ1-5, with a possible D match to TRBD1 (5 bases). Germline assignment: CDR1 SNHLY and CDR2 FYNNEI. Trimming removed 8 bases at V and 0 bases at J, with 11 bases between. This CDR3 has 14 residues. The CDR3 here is CASRGTDSNQPQHF. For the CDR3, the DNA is TGTGCCAGCCGGGGGACGGATAGCAATCAGCCCCAGCATTTT.

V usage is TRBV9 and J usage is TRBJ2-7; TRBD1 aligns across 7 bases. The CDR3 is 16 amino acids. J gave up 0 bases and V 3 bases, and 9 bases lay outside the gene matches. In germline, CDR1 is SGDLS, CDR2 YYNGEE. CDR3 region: CASSDDPGQSSYEQYF. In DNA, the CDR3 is TGTGCCAGCAGCGATGACCCGGGACAGAGCTCCTACGAGCAGTACTTC.

For the CDR3, the DNA is TGTGCCAGCAGCGTAGGCGGGACAGGGCGCACAGATACGCAGTATTTT. Translating gives CASSVGGTGRTDTQYF. The chain has TRBV9 and TRBJ2-3, with TRBD1 matching 9 bases. The ends lost 0 bases at V and 1 base at J; junction bases unmatched: 3. Per the germline V gene, CDR1 is SGDLS and CDR2 is YYNGEE. The CDR3 has 16 amino acids.

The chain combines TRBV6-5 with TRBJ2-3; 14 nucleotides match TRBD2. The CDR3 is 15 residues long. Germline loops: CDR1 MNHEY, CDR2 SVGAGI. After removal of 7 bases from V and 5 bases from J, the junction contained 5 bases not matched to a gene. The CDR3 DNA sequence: TGTGCCAGCAAGCAGACTAGCGGGGGGGTAGATACGCAGTATTTT. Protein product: CASKQTSGGVDTQYF.

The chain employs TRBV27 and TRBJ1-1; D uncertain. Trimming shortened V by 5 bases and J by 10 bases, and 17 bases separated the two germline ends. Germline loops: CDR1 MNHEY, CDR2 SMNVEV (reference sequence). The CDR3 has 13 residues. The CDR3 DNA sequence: TGTGCCAGCAGTCTAGACGGTTTTTCTACAGCTTTCTTT. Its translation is CASSLDGFSTAFF.

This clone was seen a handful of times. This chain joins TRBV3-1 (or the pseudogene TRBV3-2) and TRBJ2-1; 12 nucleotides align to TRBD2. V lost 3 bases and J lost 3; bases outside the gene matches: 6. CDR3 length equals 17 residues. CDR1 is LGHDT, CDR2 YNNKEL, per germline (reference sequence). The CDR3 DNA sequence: TGTGCCAGCAGCCAGGCTGTGGGACTAGCGGGCTACAATGAGCAGTTCTTC. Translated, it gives CASSQAVGLAGYNEQFF.

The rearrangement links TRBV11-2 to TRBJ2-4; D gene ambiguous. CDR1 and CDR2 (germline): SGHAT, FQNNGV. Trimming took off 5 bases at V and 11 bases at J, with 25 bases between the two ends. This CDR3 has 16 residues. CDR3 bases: TGTGCCAGCAGCCTAAAGCTCGATAGGTTTAAGACTCTTCAGTACTTC. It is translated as CASSLKLDRFKTLQYF.

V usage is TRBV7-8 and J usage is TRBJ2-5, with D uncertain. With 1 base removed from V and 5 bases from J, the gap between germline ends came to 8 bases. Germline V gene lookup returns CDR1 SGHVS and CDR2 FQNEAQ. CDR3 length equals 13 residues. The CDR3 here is CASSLGSVETQYF. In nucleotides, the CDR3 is TGTGCCAGCAGCTTAGGGTCGGTTGAGACCCAGTACTTC.

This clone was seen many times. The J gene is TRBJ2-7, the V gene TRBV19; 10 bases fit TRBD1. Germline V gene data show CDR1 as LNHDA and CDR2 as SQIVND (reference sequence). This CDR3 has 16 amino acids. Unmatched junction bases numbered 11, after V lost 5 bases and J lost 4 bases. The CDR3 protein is CASSEPGQGLSYEQYF. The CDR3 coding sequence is TGTGCCAGTAGTGAACCGGGACAGGGGTTATCGTACGAGCAGTACTTC.